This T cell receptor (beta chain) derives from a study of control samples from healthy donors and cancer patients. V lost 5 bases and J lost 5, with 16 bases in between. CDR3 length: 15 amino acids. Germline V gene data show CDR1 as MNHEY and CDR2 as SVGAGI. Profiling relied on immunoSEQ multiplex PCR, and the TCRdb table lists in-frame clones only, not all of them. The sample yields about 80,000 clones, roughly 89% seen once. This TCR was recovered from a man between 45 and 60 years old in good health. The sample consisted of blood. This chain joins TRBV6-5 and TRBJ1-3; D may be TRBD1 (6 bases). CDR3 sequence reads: CASSSPGVTRNTIYF. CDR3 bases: TGTGCCAGCAGTAGTCCAGGGGTCACTCGAAACACCATATATTTT.